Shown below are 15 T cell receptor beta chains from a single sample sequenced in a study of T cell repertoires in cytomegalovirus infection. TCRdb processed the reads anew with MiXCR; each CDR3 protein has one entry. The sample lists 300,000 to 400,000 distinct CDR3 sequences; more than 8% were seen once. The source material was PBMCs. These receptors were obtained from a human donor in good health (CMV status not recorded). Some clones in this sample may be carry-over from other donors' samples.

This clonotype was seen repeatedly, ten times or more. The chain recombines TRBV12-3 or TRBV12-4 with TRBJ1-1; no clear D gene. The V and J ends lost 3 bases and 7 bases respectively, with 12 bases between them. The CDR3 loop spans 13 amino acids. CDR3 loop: CASSLSGEGEAFF. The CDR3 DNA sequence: TGTGCCAGCAGTTTGTCTGGGGAGGGTGAAGCTTTCTTT.

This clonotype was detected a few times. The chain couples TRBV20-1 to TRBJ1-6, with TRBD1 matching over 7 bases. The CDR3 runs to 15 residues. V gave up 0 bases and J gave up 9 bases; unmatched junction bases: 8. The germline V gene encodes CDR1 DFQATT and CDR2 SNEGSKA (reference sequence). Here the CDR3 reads CSARDEGARSSPLHF. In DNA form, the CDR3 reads TGCAGTGCTAGAGATGAGGGGGCCCGCTCTTCACCCCTCCACTTT.

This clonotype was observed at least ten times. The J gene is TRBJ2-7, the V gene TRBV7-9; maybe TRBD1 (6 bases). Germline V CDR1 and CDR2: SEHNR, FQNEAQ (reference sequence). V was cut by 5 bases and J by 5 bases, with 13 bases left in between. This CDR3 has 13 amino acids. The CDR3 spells CASSPETGHEQYF. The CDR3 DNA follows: TGTGCCAGCAGCCCAGAAACAGGGCACGAGCAGTACTTC.

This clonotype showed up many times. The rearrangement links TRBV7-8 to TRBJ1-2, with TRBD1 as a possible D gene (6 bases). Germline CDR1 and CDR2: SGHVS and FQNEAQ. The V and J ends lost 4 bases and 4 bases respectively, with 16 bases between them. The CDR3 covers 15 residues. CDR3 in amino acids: CASSSSRQELYGYTF. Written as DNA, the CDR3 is TGTGCCAGCAGCTCATCGCGACAGGAACTCTATGGCTACACCTTC.

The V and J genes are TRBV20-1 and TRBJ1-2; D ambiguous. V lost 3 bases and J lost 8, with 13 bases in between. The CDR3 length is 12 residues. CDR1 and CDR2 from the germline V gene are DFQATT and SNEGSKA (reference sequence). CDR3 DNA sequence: TGCAGTGCTAGGCCCAGTGCGGCCGGCTACACCTTC. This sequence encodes CSARPSAAGYTF.

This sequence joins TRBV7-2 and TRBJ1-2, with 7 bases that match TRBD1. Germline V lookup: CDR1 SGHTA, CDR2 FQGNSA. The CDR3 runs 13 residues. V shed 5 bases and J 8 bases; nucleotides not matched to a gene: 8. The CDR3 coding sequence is TGTGCCAGCAGCCTAACAGGGGAACGCGGCTACACCTTC. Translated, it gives CASSLTGERGYTF.

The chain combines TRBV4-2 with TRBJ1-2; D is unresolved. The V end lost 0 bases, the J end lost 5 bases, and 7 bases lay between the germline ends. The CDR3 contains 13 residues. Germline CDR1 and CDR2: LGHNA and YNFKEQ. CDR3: CASSQDSEYGYTF. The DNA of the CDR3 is TGTGCCAGCAGCCAAGATTCAGAGTATGGCTACACCTTC.

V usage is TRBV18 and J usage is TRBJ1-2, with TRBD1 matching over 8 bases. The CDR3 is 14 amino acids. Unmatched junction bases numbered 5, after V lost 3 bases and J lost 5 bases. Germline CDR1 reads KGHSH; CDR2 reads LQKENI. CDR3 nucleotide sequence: TGTGCCAGCTCACCTTTACAGGGGGTGTATGGCTACACCTTC. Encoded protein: CASSPLQGVYGYTF.

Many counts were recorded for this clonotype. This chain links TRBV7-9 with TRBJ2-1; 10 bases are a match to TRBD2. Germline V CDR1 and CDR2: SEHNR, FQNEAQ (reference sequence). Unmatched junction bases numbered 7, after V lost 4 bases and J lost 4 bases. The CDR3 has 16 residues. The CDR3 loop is CASSSKTSGVYNEQFF. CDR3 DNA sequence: TGTGCCAGCAGCTCCAAAACTAGCGGGGTTTACAATGAGCAGTTCTTC. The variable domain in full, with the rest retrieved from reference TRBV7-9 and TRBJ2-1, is DTGVSQNPRHKITKRGQNVTFRCDPISEHNRLYWYRQTLGQGPEFLTYFQNEAQLEKSRLLSDRFSAERPKGSFSTLEIQRTEQGDSAMYLCASSSKTSGVYNEQFFGPGTRLTVL.

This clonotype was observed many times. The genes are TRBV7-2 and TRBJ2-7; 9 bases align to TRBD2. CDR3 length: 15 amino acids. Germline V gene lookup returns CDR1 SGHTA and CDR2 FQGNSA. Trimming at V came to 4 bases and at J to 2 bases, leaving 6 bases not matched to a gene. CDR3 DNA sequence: TGTGCCAGCAGCTCCTATGGCGGGGGGGCCTACGAGCAGTACTTC. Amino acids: CASSSYGGGAYEQYF.

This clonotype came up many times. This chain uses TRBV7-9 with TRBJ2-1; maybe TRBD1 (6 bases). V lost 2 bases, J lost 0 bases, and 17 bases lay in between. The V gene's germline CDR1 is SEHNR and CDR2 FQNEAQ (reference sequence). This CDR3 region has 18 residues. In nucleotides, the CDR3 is TGTGCCAGCAGCTTATTTCAGGGGCGACTATCCTCCTACAATGAGCAGTTCTTC. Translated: CASSLFQGRLSSYNEQFF.

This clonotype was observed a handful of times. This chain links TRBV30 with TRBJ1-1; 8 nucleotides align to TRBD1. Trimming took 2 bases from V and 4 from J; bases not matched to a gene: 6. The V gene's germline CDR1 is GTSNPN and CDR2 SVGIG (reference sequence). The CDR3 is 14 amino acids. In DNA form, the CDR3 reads TGTGCCTGGAGTTCCACAGGGGGGAGCACTGAAGCTTTCTTT. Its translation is CAWSSTGGSTEAFF.

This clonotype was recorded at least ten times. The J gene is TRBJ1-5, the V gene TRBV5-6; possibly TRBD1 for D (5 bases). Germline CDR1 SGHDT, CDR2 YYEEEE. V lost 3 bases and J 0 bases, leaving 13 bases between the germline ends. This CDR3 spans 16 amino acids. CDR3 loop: CASSWGSGNSNQPQHF. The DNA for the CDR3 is TGTGCCAGCAGCTGGGGGTCGGGGAATAGCAATCAGCCCCAGCATTTT.

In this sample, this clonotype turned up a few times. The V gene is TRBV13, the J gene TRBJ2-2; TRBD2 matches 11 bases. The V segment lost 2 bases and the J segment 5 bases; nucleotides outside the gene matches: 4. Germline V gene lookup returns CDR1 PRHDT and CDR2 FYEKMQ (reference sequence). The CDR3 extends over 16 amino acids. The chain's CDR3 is CASSLRLAGGTGELFF. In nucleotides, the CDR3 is TGTGCCAGCAGCTTAAGGCTAGCGGGAGGAACCGGGGAGCTGTTTTTT. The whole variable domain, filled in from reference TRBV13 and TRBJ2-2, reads AAGVIQSPRHLIKEKRETATLKCYPIPRHDTVYWYQQGPGQDPQFLISFYEKMQSDKGSIPDRFSAQQFSDYHSELNMSSLELGDSALYFCASSLRLAGGTGELFFGEGSRLTVL.

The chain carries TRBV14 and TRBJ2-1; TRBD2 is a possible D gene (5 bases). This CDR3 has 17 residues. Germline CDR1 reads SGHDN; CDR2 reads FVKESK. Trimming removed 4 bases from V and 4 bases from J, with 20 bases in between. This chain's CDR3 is CASSPYEGRRRYNEQFF. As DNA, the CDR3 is TGTGCCAGCAGCCCTTATGAGGGAAGAAGAAGATACAATGAGCAGTTCTTC.